This paragraph reports one T cell receptor beta chain. Antigen: not known. V gave up 1 base and J gave up 4 bases, with 8 bases separating them. From germline, CDR1 is SGHKS and CDR2 YYEKEE (reference sequence). This CDR3 has 13 amino acids. The assay was immunoSEQ multiplex PCR, and TCRdb's table has in-frame clones only and misses some. Here the sample spans about 120,000 clones, roughly 92% being singletons. This record belongs to a study of T cell responses to AZD1222 COVID-19 vaccine. Study-level findings and limits: Spike-specific TCRs gained breadth and depth after people received two AZD1222 doses. Only after the peak T cell response were repertoires sampled. Donors, mostly white British, included more females; clonal diversity was possibly underestimated. Nearly half of spike-specific TCRs reportedly go after variant regions that carry no mutations.

The sequence came from an adult in good health. The chain uses TRBV5-5 and TRBJ1-1; D is unclear. The specimen comprised peripheral blood, sampled on day 0 of AZD1222 vaccination. The CDR3 coding sequence is TGTGCCAGCAGCTTGCAGAGCAGCACTGAAGCTTTCTTT. Translated: CASSLQSSTEAFF.